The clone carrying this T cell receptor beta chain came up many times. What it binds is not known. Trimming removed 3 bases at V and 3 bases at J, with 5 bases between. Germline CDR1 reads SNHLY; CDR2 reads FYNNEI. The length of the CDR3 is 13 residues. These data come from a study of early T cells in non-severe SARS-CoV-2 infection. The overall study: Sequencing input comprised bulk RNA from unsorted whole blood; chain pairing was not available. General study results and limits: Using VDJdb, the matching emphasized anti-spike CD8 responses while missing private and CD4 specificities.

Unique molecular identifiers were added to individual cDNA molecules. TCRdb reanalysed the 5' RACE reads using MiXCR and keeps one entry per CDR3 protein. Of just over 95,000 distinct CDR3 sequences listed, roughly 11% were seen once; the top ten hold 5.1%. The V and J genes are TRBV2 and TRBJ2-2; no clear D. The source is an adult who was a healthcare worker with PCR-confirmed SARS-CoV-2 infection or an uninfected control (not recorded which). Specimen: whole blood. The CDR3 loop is CASSDTDTGELFF. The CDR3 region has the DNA TGTGCCAGCAGTGATACTGACACCGGGGAGCTGTTTTTT.